This T cell receptor beta chain is from a study of CD8 T cells in ankylosing spondylitis. The authors made TCR beta libraries by quantitative 5'-RACE with molecular barcodes. From the 5' RACE reads, TCRdb called clonotypes with MiXCR, one entry per CDR3 protein. Among 200,000 to 300,000 distinct CDR3 sequences, roughly 8.6% were seen once, and the ten largest hold around 7%. The germline gives CDR1 SGHTA, CDR2 FQGNSA. J was trimmed by 6 bases and V by 3 bases; bases with no gene match: 7. The CDR3 length is 15 residues. Study results and limitations: Within matched ankylosing spondylitis synovial fluid, disease-linked clones were reportedly significantly enriched.

This clonotype was observed many times. Its target is not known. Sample: blood, either unsorted or a sorted T cell fraction (not recorded which). The rearrangement uses TRBV7-2 and TRBJ2-3, with 9 bases identical to TRBD2. The source is a male donor with ankylosing spondylitis or in good health (not recorded which). CDR3 DNA: TGTGCCAGCAGCTTGCGGGGGGGAAGGCTTGATACGCAGTATTTT. Amino acid sequence: CASSLRGGRLDTQYF.